The entry below gives a single T cell receptor beta chain sequence along with its context. Its antigen is unidentified. From germline, CDR1 is SEHNR and CDR2 FQNEAQ (reference sequence). V was cut by 2 bases and J by 2 bases, with 9 bases left in between. The CDR3 sequence is 14 residues long. Produced via immunoSEQ multiplex PCR; TCRdb's table is partial and in-frame only. Of 150,000 or so clones listed, roughly nine tenths are singletons. These data originate in a study of T cell responses to AZD1222 COVID-19 vaccine. General observations from the study: Repertoires were obtained solely post-peak T cell response.

This rearrangement joins TRBV7-9 to TRBJ2-5, with a possible D match to TRBD1 (5 bases). This receptor was taken from an adult in good health. Sequencing was performed on peripheral blood, taken on day 0 of MenACWY control vaccination. The CDR3 bases are TGTGCCAGCAGCTTACGCAGGGTACAAGAGACCCAGTACTTC. Its translation is CASSLRRVQETQYF.